Listed below are T cell receptor beta chains from one sample, sequenced in a study of T-cell memory formation after mild COVID-19. A single record per CDR3 protein comes from TCRdb applying MiXCR to the 5' RACE reads. The data contain roughly 300,000 distinct CDR3 sequences, around 8% of them seen just once; the ten biggest clones take up 22%. The material sequenced was PBMCs or a T cell subset sorted from them (not recorded which). All receptors derive from a man aged 18 to 29 who had mild COVID-19 (a few samples of this study predate the infection). Cell type and time point are not known. CDR3s include the opening cysteine and the closing phenylalanine or tryptophan. D genes are given only for firm matches. Clone size, where shown, is once, few, many, or a class for clones that have expanded.

v_call: TRBV7-8; j_call: TRBJ1-6; d_call: .; clone_size: few; cdr3_nt: TGTGCCAGCAGCTTAGAAGAGGGGGGTTCACCCCTCCACTTT; cdr3_aa: CASSLEEGGSPLHF
v_call: TRBV7-3; j_call: TRBJ2-1; d_call: TRBD2; clone_size: few; cdr3_nt: TGTGCCAGCAGCTTACGAAAGCCGGGACTAGCGGGGGACAATGAGCAGTTCTTC; cdr3_aa: CASSLRKPGLAGDNEQFF
v_call: TRBV4-1; j_call: TRBJ1-6; d_call: TRBD1; clone_size: few; cdr3_nt: TGCGCCAGCAGCTCAGACAGGGTAGCTAATTCACCCCTCCACTTT; cdr3_aa: CASSSDRVANSPLHF
v_call: TRBV28; j_call: TRBJ2-1; d_call: .; clone_size: .; cdr3_nt: TGTGCCAGCAGTTCCCTCGGAGGAGGGGGGGCCTACAATGAGCAGTTCTTC; cdr3_aa: CASSSLGGGGAYNEQFF
v_call: TRBV12-3/TRBV12-4; j_call: TRBJ2-7; d_call: .; clone_size: .; cdr3_nt: TGTGCCAGCAGAAACATAGGGGGGGAGCAGTACTTC; cdr3_aa: CASRNIGGEQYF
v_call: TRBV9; j_call: TRBJ2-1; d_call: TRBD1; clone_size: few; cdr3_nt: TGTGCCAGCAGCGTAGCGCCACAGGGGGCCTACAATGAGCAGTTCTTC; cdr3_aa: CASSVAPQGAYNEQFF
v_call: TRBV5-1; j_call: TRBJ2-3; d_call: TRBD1; clone_size: many; cdr3_nt: TGCGCCAGCAGCTTGGCGGGACAGCGCACAGATACGCAGTATTTT; cdr3_aa: CASSLAGQRTDTQYF
v_call: TRBV13; j_call: TRBJ1-1; d_call: .; clone_size: few; cdr3_nt: TGTGCCAGCCCCAGGACCTTGGGCCCCACGTCGGACACTGAAGCTTTCTTT; cdr3_aa: CASPRTLGPTSDTEAFF
v_call: TRBV6-5; j_call: TRBJ2-3; d_call: .; clone_size: .; cdr3_nt: TGTGCCAGCAGACCTCCGGGGACCACAGATACGCAGTATTTT; cdr3_aa: CASRPPGTTDTQYF
v_call: TRBV28; j_call: TRBJ2-5; d_call: TRBD1; clone_size: .; cdr3_nt: TGTGCCGTCTGTTCGGGACAGGGAGAGACCCAGTACTTC; cdr3_aa: CAVCSGQGETQYF
v_call: TRBV4-1; j_call: TRBJ2-5; d_call: .; clone_size: few; cdr3_nt: TGCGCCAGCAGCCAAGGGGTAACCCCCGGGACCCAGTACTTC; cdr3_aa: CASSQGVTPGTQYF
v_call: TRBV10-3; j_call: TRBJ2-1; d_call: TRBD2; clone_size: many; cdr3_nt: TGTGCCATCAGTGAGTCTGTCGCGGGGGTCTCCTACAATGAGCAGTTCTTC; cdr3_aa: CAISESVAGVSYNEQFF
v_call: TRBV6-1; j_call: TRBJ1-1; d_call: .; clone_size: few; cdr3_nt: TGTGCCAGCCGTCCCCAGGTGAACACTGAAGCTTTCTTT; cdr3_aa: CASRPQVNTEAFF
v_call: TRBV3-1; j_call: TRBJ1-1; d_call: TRBD1; clone_size: .; cdr3_nt: TGTGCCAGCAGCCTGGGGGACAGGGGGATGGGTACTGAAGCTTTCTTT; cdr3_aa: CASSLGDRGMGTEAFF
v_call: TRBV7-9; j_call: TRBJ1-6; d_call: .; clone_size: .; cdr3_nt: TGTGCCAGCAGTCCGACGACCGGTGTGTCACCCCTCCACTTT; cdr3_aa: CASSPTTGVSPLHF
v_call: TRBV12-5; j_call: TRBJ2-5; d_call: TRBD2; clone_size: once; cdr3_nt: TGTGCTAGTGGTTTTTCCCTTAGCGGGGGGCTACAAGAGACCCAGTACTTC; cdr3_aa: CASGFSLSGGLQETQYF
v_call: TRBV29-1; j_call: TRBJ2-6; d_call: .; clone_size: .; cdr3_nt: TGCAGCGTTGAACTGGGGTCTGGGGCCAACGTCCTGACTTTC; cdr3_aa: CSVELGSGANVLTF
v_call: TRBV12-3/TRBV12-4; j_call: TRBJ2-1; d_call: TRBD2; clone_size: few; cdr3_nt: TGTGCCAGCTCTCCTAGCGGGGGGGCCGAGGAGCAGTTCTTC; cdr3_aa: CASSPSGGAEEQFF
v_call: TRBV12-3/TRBV12-4; j_call: TRBJ2-3; d_call: .; clone_size: .; cdr3_nt: TGTGCCAGCAGGGTCTCGGCAGATACGCAGTATTTT; cdr3_aa: CASRVSADTQYF
v_call: TRBV5-1; j_call: TRBJ2-3; d_call: .; clone_size: many; cdr3_nt: TGCGCCAGCAGCTCAAGACAGACAGATACGCAGTATTTT; cdr3_aa: CASSSRQTDTQYF
v_call: TRBV12-3/TRBV12-4; j_call: TRBJ2-2; d_call: TRBD1; clone_size: few; cdr3_nt: TGTGCCAGCAGGCCGGGACAGGGGGTTGTCGGGGAGCTGTTTTTT; cdr3_aa: CASRPGQGVVGELFF
v_call: TRBV7-6; j_call: TRBJ2-3; d_call: .; clone_size: many; cdr3_nt: TGTGCCAGCAGCTCGAACCCAGATACGCAGTATTTT; cdr3_aa: CASSSNPDTQYF
v_call: TRBV14; j_call: TRBJ2-7; d_call: TRBD2; clone_size: once; cdr3_nt: TGTGCCAGCAGCCAAGTAGCGGGAGCCAACTACGAGCAGTACTTC; cdr3_aa: CASSQVAGANYEQYF
v_call: TRBV5-1; j_call: TRBJ2-1; d_call: TRBD2; clone_size: .; cdr3_nt: TGCGCCAGCAGCTTATGGACTAGCGGAAATAATGAGCAGTTCTTC; cdr3_aa: CASSLWTSGNNEQFF
v_call: TRBV6-4; j_call: TRBJ2-1; d_call: TRBD2; clone_size: many; cdr3_nt: TGTGCCAGCAGTGGACTAGCGGGTAACAATGAGCAGTTCTTC; cdr3_aa: CASSGLAGNNEQFF
v_call: TRBV5-1; j_call: TRBJ2-5; d_call: .; clone_size: many; cdr3_nt: TGTGCCAGCAGCTTACAGGGAGAAGAGACCCAGTACTTC; cdr3_aa: CASSLQGEETQYF
v_call: TRBV25-1; j_call: TRBJ2-5; d_call: .; clone_size: few; cdr3_nt: TGTGCCAGCAGTGAAAATTACGGAATACGAGAGACCCAGTACTTC; cdr3_aa: CASSENYGIRETQYF
v_call: TRBV7-2; j_call: TRBJ2-3; d_call: TRBD2; clone_size: many; cdr3_nt: TGTGCCAGCAGCTGGAAGCGGGGGGGCATATCAGATACGCAGTATTTT; cdr3_aa: CASSWKRGGISDTQYF
v_call: TRBV27; j_call: TRBJ2-7; d_call: .; clone_size: .; cdr3_nt: TGTGCCAGCGCCTTCCAGGACAGCAACGAGCAGTACTTC; cdr3_aa: CASAFQDSNEQYF
v_call: TRBV9; j_call: TRBJ1-2; d_call: .; clone_size: .; cdr3_nt: TGTGCCAGCAGCCCCCGTCTAAATACCGGGACATACTATGGCTACACCTTC; cdr3_aa: CASSPRLNTGTYYGYTF
v_call: TRBV20-1; j_call: TRBJ2-3; d_call: TRBD2; clone_size: once; cdr3_nt: TGCAGTGCTAGAGCTATTGACGGGAGGAGGGATACGCAGTATTTT; cdr3_aa: CSARAIDGRRDTQYF
v_call: TRBV7-3; j_call: TRBJ2-5; d_call: .; clone_size: .; cdr3_nt: TGTGCCAGCAGCTTACGGGCCCAAGAGACCCAGTACTTC; cdr3_aa: CASSLRAQETQYF
v_call: TRBV20-1; j_call: TRBJ1-5; d_call: .; clone_size: .; cdr3_nt: TGCAGTGCTAGTGTCAAGGGGATTGGCCAGCCCCAGCATTTT; cdr3_aa: CSASVKGIGQPQHF
v_call: TRBV6-5; j_call: TRBJ2-1; d_call: TRBD1; clone_size: few; cdr3_nt: TGTGCCAGCAGTTATTCCACACAGGGGGTCAATGAGCAGTTCTTC; cdr3_aa: CASSYSTQGVNEQFF
v_call: TRBV30; j_call: TRBJ2-5; d_call: .; clone_size: .; cdr3_nt: TGTGCCTGGAAAGTAGGGTCCCGAGAGACCCAGTACTTC; cdr3_aa: CAWKVGSRETQYF
v_call: TRBV4-3; j_call: TRBJ2-3; d_call: .; clone_size: .; cdr3_nt: TGCGCCAGCAGCCAAGGGTGGGCTAGCTCAGATACGCAGTATTTT; cdr3_aa: CASSQGWASSDTQYF
v_call: TRBV7-2; j_call: TRBJ1-4; d_call: .; clone_size: .; cdr3_nt: TGTGCCAGCAGGTCGGGACAACGGTCTGAAAAACTGTTTTTT; cdr3_aa: CASRSGQRSEKLFF
v_call: TRBV20-1; j_call: TRBJ2-1; d_call: .; clone_size: .; cdr3_nt: TGCAGTGCTCCGCCGGTTGGGCGGGGTACGAACAATGAGCAGTTCTTC; cdr3_aa: CSAPPVGRGTNNEQFF
v_call: TRBV6-6; j_call: TRBJ2-3; d_call: .; clone_size: .; cdr3_nt: TGTGCCAGCAGTTATCGTGGTAGCACAGATACGCAGTATTTT; cdr3_aa: CASSYRGSTDTQYF
v_call: TRBV27; j_call: TRBJ2-1; d_call: TRBD2; clone_size: few; cdr3_nt: TGTGCCAGCAGTTTGTTGACTAGCGGGGGCTCCTACAATGAGCAGTTCTTC; cdr3_aa: CASSLLTSGGSYNEQFF
v_call: TRBV27; j_call: TRBJ2-3; d_call: TRBD2; clone_size: .; cdr3_nt: TGTGCCAGCAGTTTAGGGACTACCTCAATAGATACGCAGTATTTT; cdr3_aa: CASSLGTTSIDTQYF
v_call: TRBV12-3/TRBV12-4; j_call: TRBJ2-1; d_call: TRBD1; clone_size: many; cdr3_nt: TGTGCCAGCAGCCCGGACAGGAACAATGAGCAGTTCTTC; cdr3_aa: CASSPDRNNEQFF
v_call: TRBV6-2/TRBV6-3; j_call: TRBJ1-1; d_call: .; clone_size: .; cdr3_nt: TGTGCCAGCAGATACGAAATGAACACTGAAGCTTTCTTT; cdr3_aa: CASRYEMNTEAFF
v_call: TRBV5-4; j_call: TRBJ2-1; d_call: TRBD2; clone_size: few; cdr3_nt: TGTGCCAGCAGCTTGGATGGTAGCGGGGGGATACTCTACAATGAGCAGTTCTTC; cdr3_aa: CASSLDGSGGILYNEQFF
v_call: TRBV5-1; j_call: TRBJ1-2; d_call: .; clone_size: .; cdr3_nt: TGCGCCAGCAGCTCCAGGGAGCGGGGTTATGGCTACACCTTC; cdr3_aa: CASSSRERGYGYTF
v_call: TRBV4-3; j_call: TRBJ2-1; d_call: TRBD2; clone_size: few; cdr3_nt: TGCGCCAGCAGCCAAGATACTAGCGGTGATAGCTCCTACAATGAGCAGTTCTTC; cdr3_aa: CASSQDTSGDSSYNEQFF
v_call: TRBV5-4; j_call: TRBJ1-2; d_call: .; clone_size: many; cdr3_nt: TGTGCCAGCAGGGGGACCGAGACTAACTATGGCTACACCTTC; cdr3_aa: CASRGTETNYGYTF
v_call: TRBV7-9; j_call: TRBJ2-1; d_call: .; clone_size: few; cdr3_nt: TGTGCCAGCAGCTCCAATGAGCAGTTCTTC; cdr3_aa: CASSSNEQFF